The subject of this entry is one T cell receptor beta chain. What it binds is not known. The source of the sample is a study of T cell responses to AZD1222 COVID-19 vaccine. Study results and caveats: CD4 TCRs linked to vaccination spanned spike, dominating at 160-218 and 743-854.

Produced via immunoSEQ multiplex PCR; TCRdb's table is partial and in-frame only. The table shows about 150,000 clones, with about 88% occurring only once. V was pared by 1 base and J by 5 bases, with 9 bases between. The CDR3 is 13 residues long. Per germline, CDR1 SGHDT and CDR2 YYEEEE. The chain carries TRBV5-6 and TRBJ1-2, with D tentatively TRBD1 (5 bases). The sequences come from peripheral blood, collected on day 0 of AZD1222 vaccination. The sequence came from an adult in good health. The CDR3 sequence: CASSLNGGYGYTF. The CDR3 bases are TGTGCCAGCAGCTTGAATGGGGGTTATGGCTACACCTTC.